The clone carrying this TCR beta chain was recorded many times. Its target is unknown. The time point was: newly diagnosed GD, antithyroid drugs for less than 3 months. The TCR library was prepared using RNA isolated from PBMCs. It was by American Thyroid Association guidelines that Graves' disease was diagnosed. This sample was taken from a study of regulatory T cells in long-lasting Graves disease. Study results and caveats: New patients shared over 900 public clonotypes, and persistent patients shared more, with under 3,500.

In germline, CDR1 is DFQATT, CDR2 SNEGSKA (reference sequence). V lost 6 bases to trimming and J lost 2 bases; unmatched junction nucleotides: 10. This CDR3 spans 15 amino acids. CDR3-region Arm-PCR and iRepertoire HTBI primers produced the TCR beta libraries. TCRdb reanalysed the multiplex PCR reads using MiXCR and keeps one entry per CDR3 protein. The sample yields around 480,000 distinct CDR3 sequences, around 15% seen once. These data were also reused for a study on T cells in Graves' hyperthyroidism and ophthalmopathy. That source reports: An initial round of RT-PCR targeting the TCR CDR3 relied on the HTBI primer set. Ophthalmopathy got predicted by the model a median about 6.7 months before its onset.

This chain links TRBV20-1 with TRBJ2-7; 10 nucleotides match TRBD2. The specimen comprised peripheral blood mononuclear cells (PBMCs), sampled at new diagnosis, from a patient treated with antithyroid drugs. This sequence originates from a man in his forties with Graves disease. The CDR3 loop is CSASSAGGPAYEQYF. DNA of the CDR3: TGCAGTGCGTCATCAGCGGGAGGGCCAGCCTACGAGCAGTACTTC.